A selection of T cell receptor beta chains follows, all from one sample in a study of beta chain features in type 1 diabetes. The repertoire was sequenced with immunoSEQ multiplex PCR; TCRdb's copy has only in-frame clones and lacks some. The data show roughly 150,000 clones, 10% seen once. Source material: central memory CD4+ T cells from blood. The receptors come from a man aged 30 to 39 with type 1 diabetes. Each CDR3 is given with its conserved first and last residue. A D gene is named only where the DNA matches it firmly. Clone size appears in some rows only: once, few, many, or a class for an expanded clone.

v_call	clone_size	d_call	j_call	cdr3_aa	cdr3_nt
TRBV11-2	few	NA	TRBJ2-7	CASSALGSGVTYEQYF	TGTGCCAGCAGCGCCTTGGGTAGCGGAGTAACCTACGAGCAGTACTTC
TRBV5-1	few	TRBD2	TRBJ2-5	CASSLGGAGEETQYF	TGCGCCAGCAGCTTGGGAGGAGCGGGAGAGGAGACCCAGTACTTC
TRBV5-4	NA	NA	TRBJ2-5	CASSPHSGGREETQYF	TGTGCCAGCAGCCCCCATTCCGGCGGCAGGGAAGAGACCCAGTACTTC
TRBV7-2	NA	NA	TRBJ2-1	CASSFGLPSYNEQFF	TGTGCCAGCAGCTTCGGACTACCTTCCTACAATGAGCAGTTCTTC
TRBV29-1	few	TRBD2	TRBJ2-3	CSVEHLAGGADTQYF	TGCAGCGTTGAACATCTAGCGGGAGGTGCAGATACGCAGTATTTT
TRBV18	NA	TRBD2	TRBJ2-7	CASSPPGGHEQYF	TGTGCCAGCTCACCCCCGGGAGGACACGAGCAGTACTTC
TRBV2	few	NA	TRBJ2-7	CASSAVSVYEQYF	TGTGCCAGCTCAGCGGTCTCCGTCTACGAGCAGTACTTC
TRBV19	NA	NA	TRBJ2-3	CASSSGSTDTQYF	TGTGCCAGTAGTAGCGGCAGCACAGATACGCAGTATTTT
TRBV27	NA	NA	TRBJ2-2	CASSLYRDTGELFF	TGTGCCAGCAGTTTATACCGGGACACCGGGGAGCTGTTTTTT
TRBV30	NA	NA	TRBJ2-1	CAWSVYRVSSYNEQFF	TGTGCCTGGAGTGTATACCGTGTCAGCTCCTACAATGAGCAGTTCTTC
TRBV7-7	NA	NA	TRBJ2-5	CASSPQETQYF	TGTGCCAGCAGCCCTCAAGAGACCCAGTACTTC
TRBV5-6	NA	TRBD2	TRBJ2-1	CASSLLRLAGNEQFF	TGTGCCAGCAGCCTTTTGAGGCTAGCGGGTAATGAGCAGTTCTTC
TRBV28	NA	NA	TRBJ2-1	CASSFLPAYNEQFF	TGTGCCAGCAGTTTCCTCCCCGCCTACAATGAGCAGTTCTTC
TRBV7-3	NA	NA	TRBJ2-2	CASNSGQTNTGELFF	TGTGCCAGTAACAGCGGGCAAACGAACACCGGGGAGCTGTTTTTT
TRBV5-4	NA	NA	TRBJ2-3	CASNTRGQDTQYF	TGTGCCAGCAACACCAGGGGTCAGGATACGCAGTATTTT
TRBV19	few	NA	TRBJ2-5	CASSRGGGETQYF	TGTGCCAGTAGTAGAGGGGGAGGGGAGACCCAGTACTTC
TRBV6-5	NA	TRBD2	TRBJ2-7	CASSKTSGRLHEQYF	TGTGCCAGCAGTAAAACTAGCGGGAGGCTCCACGAGCAGTACTTC
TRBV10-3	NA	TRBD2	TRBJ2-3	CAISGGTSGRGDTQYF	TGTGCCATCAGTGGAGGGACTAGCGGGAGAGGAGATACGCAGTATTTT
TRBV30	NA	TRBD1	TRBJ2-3	CAWSGGTGAGDTQYF	TGTGCCTGGAGTGGGGGGACAGGGGCCGGAGATACGCAGTATTTT
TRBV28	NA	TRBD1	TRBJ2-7	CASSVPGQGFSEQYF	TGTGCCAGCAGCGTGCCGGGACAGGGGTTTAGCGAGCAGTACTTC